These 15 T cell receptor beta chains were all obtained from the same sample, sequenced in a study of monozygotic twins with inflammatory bowel disease. TCRdb reprocessed the 5' RACE reads and stores each CDR3 protein as one record, lacking DNA. In total, the table holds under 200,000 distinct CDR3 sequences. Sequenced input: blood. Receptor source: a human donor with ulcerative colitis or Crohn's disease, or a healthy co-twin of an affected twin (not recorded which).

The CDR3 loop reads CASRGGGLAGETQYF. The V gene is TRBV6-2 or TRBV6-3, the J gene TRBJ2-5; TCRdb reports TRBD2, a call that lacks DNA to check it against. In germline, CDR1 is MNHEY, CDR2 SVGEGT. CDR3 length: 15 amino acids.

V usage is TRBV29-1 and J usage is TRBJ2-1. CDR1 and CDR2 from the germline V gene are SQVTM and ANQGSEA. The CDR3 runs 13 residues. The CDR3 sequence is CSVTGDPYNEQFF.

This chain connects TRBV5-1 to TRBJ1-3; absent DNA, TCRdb's TRBD1 call cannot be checked. The V gene's germline CDR1 is SGHRS and CDR2 YFSETQ. This CDR3 has 14 amino acids. This CDR3 reads CASSLGDSGNTIYF.

CDR3 sequence reads: CASSEGTSGHNEQFF. The V call is TRBV11-3, the J call TRBJ2-1; TCRdb reports TRBD2, a call that lacks DNA to check it against. Germline V CDR1 and CDR2: SGHNT, YENEEA. This CDR3 spans 15 amino acids.

The chain combines TRBV2 with TRBJ2-5. The germline CDR1 and CDR2 sequences are SNHLY and FYNNEI. The CDR3 is 12 amino acids. This chain's CDR3 is CASKGVSETQYF.

The V call is TRBV12-3 or TRBV12-4, the J call TRBJ2-7. The CDR3 totals 15 residues. CDR3 loop: CASSATERLTYEQYF.

This chain joins TRBV4-3 and TRBJ1-4; no DNA is available, so the TRBD1 call from TCRdb remains unchecked. Per germline, CDR1 LGHNA and CDR2 YSLEER. This CDR3 has 16 amino acids. CDR3 residues: CASSQVRQGGDEKLSF.

The chain uses TRBV7-8 and TRBJ2-5; there is no DNA to check the TCRdb D call of TRBD1. Germline CDR1 is SGHVS and CDR2 is FQNEAQ. The CDR3 loop spans 14 amino acids. Here the CDR3 reads CASSSRTGGITQYF. Full variable domain (missing parts from reference TRBV7-8 and TRBJ2-5): GAGVSQSPRYKVAKRGQDVALRCDPISGHVSLFWYQQALGQGPEFLTYFQNEAQLDKSGLPSDRFFAERPEGSVSTLKIQRTQQEDSAVYLCASSSRTGGITQYFGPGTRLLVL.

V usage is TRBV20-1 and J usage is TRBJ2-3; TCRdb reports TRBD2, a call that lacks DNA to check it against. The germline V gene encodes CDR1 DFQATT and CDR2 SNEGSKA (reference sequence). CDR3 length: 16 amino acids. CDR3 sequence reads: CSASFASRTGTDTQYF.

This sequence joins TRBV27 and TRBJ2-3; no DNA is available, so the TRBD1 call from TCRdb remains unchecked. The CDR3 loop spans 14 amino acids. Germline CDR1 is MNHEY and CDR2 is SMNVEV (reference sequence). The CDR3: CASYPAGYTDTQYF.

V and J are TRBV5-1 and TRBJ2-1; TCRdb returns TRBD2, unconfirmable since there is no DNA. This CDR3 has 17 amino acids. Germline V lookup: CDR1 SGHRS, CDR2 YFSETQ. The CDR3 loop is CASSSGGASGSPNEQFF.

The CDR3 spells CASSSVLAGGRNEQFF. The chain uses TRBV7-3 and TRBJ2-1; TCRdb returns TRBD2, unconfirmable since there is no DNA. Germline CDR1 is SGHTA and CDR2 is FQGTGA. The CDR3 totals 16 residues. Full variable domain (remainder filled in from reference TRBV7-3 and TRBJ2-1): GAGVSQTPSNKVTEKGKYVELRCDPISGHTALYWYRQSLGQGPEFLIYFQGTGAADDSGLPNDRFFAVRPEGSVSTLKIQRTERGDSAVYLCASSSVLAGGRNEQFFGPGTRLTVL.

The chain couples TRBV7-8 to TRBJ1-2; TCRdb's D call, TRBD1, is unchecked because there is no DNA. CDR3 length: 12 amino acids. Germline loops: CDR1 SGHVS, CDR2 FQNEAQ. The CDR3: CASSLGTGGYTF.

The chain has TRBV7-9 and TRBJ2-7. This CDR3 is 13 amino acids long. Germline assignment: CDR1 SEHNR and CDR2 FQNEAQ (reference sequence). CDR3 residues: CASSGSYPYEQYF.

The V gene is TRBV5-1, the J gene TRBJ2-1; TCRdb selects TRBD2, and the lack of DNA leaves this call unchecked. The CDR3 extends over 13 amino acids. Germline assignment: CDR1 SGHRS and CDR2 YFSETQ. The CDR3 sequence: CASSTGLANEQFF.